This T cell receptor (beta chain) originates from a study of T cell repertoires in cytomegalovirus infection. Background on the study: It can be stated that public TCR beta signatures indicated CMV infection as well as a matching HLA type.

To note about this clonotype: Its antigen is still unknown.

Germline CDR1 and CDR2: SGHNT and YENEEA. CDR3 length: 13 amino acids. V was trimmed by 1 base and J by 5 bases, leaving 8 bases between them. TCRdb reprocessed the reads with MiXCR, giving one entry per CDR3 protein. The sample yields some 130,000 distinct CDR3 sequences, roughly a quarter seen once. The specimen was PBMCs, sequenced either directly or after in vitro stimulation (not recorded which). The chain has TRBV11-3 and TRBJ2-5; D gene ambiguous. The origin of this receptor is a human donor in good health (CMV status not recorded). Some clones in this sample may be carry-over from other donors' samples. Here the CDR3 DNA reads TGTGCCAGCAGCTTAGGGTCGCGGGAGACCCAGTACTTC. It translates to CASSLGSRETQYF. The whole variable domain, filled in from reference TRBV11-3 and TRBJ2-5, reads EAGVVQSPRYKIIEKKQPVAFWCNPISGHNTLYWYLQNLGQGPELLIRYENEEAVDDSQLPKDRFSAERLKGVDSTLKIQPAELGDSAVYLCASSLGSRETQYFGPGTRLLVL.